This entry concerns a single TCR beta chain. Seattle patients were enrolled while actively infected and followed longitudinally. CDR1 is MNHNS, CDR2 SASEGT, per germline. The CDR3 totals 12 residues. Trimming cost V 3 bases and J 1 base, with 3 bases left between them. Original data processing: Quantification of nucleated cells was approximated via reference gene primer amplification. TCRdb's table, derived via immunoSEQ multiplex PCR, lists solely in-frame clones and lacks some. From that table come the V and J calls and clone size; the DNA was used to work out D and trimming. Among over 150,000 clones listed, 83% were seen once. This sample was included in a study of blood T cell repertoires in COVID-19. Study information: Donors in the United States, Italy and Spain gave samples during acute or convalescent COVID-19. The analysed material was cDNA or gDNA that came from T cells, B-cell-depleted T cells, or PBMCs.

The source material was peripheral blood. The source is a woman aged 55 to 70 with COVID-19, enrolled during active disease. The chain recombines TRBV6-1 with TRBJ1-2; D uncertain. DNA of the CDR3: TGTGCCAGCAGTGACAGTAACTATGGCTACACCTTC. It yields the protein CASSDSNYGYTF.